This TCR beta chain was obtained from a study of T cells after somatic rescue of genetic block. Method: immunoSEQ multiplex PCR; TCRdb's copy keeps in-frame clones and lacks some. The sample shows over 55,000 clones, about 90% of them seen only once. CDR3 size: 15 residues. Trimming stripped 4 bases from V and 4 bases from J, with 17 bases between. Germline lookup yields CDR1 SGDLS and CDR2 YYNGEE. V and J are TRBV9 and TRBJ2-5; D might be TRBD1 or TRBD2, each matching 6 bases. This clonotype was sampled from a man in his forties. Sequencing was performed on peripheral blood mononuclear cells (PBMCs). CDR3 in amino acids: CASSPDPGATETQYF. DNA of the CDR3: TGTGCCAGCAGCCCCGACCCGGGGGCAACAGAGACCCAGTACTTC.